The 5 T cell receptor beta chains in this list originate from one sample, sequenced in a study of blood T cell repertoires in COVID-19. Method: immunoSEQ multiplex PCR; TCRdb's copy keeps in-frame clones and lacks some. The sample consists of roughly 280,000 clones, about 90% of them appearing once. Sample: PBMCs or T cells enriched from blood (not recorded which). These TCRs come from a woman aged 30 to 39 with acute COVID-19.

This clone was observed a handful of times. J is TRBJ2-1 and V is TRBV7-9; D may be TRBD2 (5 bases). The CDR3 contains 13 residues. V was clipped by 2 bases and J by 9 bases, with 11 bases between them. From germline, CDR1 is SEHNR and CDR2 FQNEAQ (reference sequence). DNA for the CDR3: TGTGCCAGCAGCTTAACGGCTAGCACTGAGCAGTTCTTC. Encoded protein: CASSLTASTEQFF.

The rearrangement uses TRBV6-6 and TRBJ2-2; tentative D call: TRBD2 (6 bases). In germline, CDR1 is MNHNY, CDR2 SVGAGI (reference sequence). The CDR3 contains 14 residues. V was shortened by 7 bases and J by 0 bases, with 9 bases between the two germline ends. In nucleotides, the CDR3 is TGTGCCAGCATGGGAGGCGCGAACACCGGGGAGCTGTTTTTT. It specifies CASMGGANTGELFF.

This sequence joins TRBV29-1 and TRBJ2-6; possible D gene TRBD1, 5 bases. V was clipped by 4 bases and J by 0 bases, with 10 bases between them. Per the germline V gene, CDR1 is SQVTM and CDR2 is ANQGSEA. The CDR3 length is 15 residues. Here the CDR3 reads CSVADRYSGANVLTF. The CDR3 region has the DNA TGCAGCGTTGCCGACAGATACTCTGGGGCCAACGTCCTGACTTTC.

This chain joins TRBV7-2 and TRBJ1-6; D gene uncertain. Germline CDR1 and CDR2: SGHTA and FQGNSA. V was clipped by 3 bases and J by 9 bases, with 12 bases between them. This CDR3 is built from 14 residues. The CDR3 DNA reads TGTGCCAGCAGCTTCGGGTTCTTGGGTTCACCCCTCCACTTT. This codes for CASSFGFLGSPLHF.

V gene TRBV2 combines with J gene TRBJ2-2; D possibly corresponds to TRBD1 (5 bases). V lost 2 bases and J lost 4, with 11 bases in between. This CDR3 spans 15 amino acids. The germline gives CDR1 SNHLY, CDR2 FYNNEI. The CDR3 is CASSEKAGFTGELFF. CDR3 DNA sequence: TGTGCCAGCAGTGAAAAGGCAGGGTTCACCGGGGAGCTGTTTTTT.